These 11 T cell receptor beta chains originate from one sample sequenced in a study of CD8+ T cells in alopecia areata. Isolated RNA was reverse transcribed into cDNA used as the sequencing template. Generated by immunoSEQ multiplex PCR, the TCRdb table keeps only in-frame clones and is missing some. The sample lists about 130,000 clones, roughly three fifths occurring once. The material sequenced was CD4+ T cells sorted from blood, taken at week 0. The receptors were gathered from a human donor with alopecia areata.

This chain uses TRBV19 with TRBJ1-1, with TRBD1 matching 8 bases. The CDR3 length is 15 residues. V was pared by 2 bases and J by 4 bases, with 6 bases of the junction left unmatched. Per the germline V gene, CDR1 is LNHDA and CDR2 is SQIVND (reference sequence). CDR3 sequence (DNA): TGTGCCAGTAGTATACAGGGGGCGTCGCGCACTGAAGCTTTCTTT. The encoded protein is CASSIQGASRTEAFF.

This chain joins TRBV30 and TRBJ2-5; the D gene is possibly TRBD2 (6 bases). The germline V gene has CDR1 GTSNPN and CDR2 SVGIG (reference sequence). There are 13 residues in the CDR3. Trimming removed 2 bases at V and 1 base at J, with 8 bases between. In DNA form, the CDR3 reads TGTGCCTGGAGTCGCGGGACCCAAGAGACCCAGTACTTC. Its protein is CAWSRGTQETQYF.

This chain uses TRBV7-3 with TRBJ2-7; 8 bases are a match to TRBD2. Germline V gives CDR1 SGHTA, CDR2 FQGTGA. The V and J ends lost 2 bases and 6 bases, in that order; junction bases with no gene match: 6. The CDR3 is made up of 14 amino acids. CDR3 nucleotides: TGTGCCAGCAGCTTAGACGGGAGGGCGGGCGAGCAGTACTTC. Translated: CASSLDGRAGEQYF.

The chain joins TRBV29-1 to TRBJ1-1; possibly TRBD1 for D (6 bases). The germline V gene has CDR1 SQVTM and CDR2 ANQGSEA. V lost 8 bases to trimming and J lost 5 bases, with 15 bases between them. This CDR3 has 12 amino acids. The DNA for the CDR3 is TGCAGCATACGGACAGCGAGGACTGAAGCTTTCTTT. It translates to CSIRTARTEAFF.

The CDR3 spells CASSHFGQNPNEKLFF. The DNA of the CDR3 is TGCGCCAGCAGCCATTTCGGACAGAATCCTAATGAAAAACTGTTTTTT. This chain joins TRBV4-3 and TRBJ1-4; the D gene is possibly TRBD1 (6 bases). Germline lookup yields CDR1 LGHNA and CDR2 YSLEER. Deletions cut 3 bases from V and 3 bases from J, with 14 bases between. The length of the CDR3 is 16 residues.

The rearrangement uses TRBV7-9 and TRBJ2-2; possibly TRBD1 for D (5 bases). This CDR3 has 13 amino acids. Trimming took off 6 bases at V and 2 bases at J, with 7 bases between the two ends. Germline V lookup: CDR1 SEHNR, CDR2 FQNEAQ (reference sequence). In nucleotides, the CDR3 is TGTGCCAGCAGAACAGGAAACACCGGGGAGCTGTTTTTT. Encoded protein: CASRTGNTGELFF.

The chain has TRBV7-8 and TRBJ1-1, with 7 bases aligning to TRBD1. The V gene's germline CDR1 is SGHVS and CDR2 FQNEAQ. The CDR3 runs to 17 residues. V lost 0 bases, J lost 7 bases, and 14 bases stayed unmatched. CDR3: CASSLAGRQGIYVEAFF. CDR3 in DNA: TGTGCCAGCAGCTTAGCGGGTCGACAGGGTATCTATGTTGAAGCTTTCTTT.

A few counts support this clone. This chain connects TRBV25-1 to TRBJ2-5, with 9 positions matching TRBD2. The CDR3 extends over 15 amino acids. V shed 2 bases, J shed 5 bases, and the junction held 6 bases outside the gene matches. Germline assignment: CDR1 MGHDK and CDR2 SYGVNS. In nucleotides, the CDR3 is TGTGCCAGCAGTGAACCTAGCGGGAAATTGGAGACCCAGTACTTC. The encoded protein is CASSEPSGKLETQYF.

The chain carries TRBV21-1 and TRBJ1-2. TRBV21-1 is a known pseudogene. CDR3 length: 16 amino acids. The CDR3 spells CASTQEEGDANYGYTF. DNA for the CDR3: TGTGCCAGCACCCAAGAGGAGGGGGATGCTAACTATGGCTACACCTTC.

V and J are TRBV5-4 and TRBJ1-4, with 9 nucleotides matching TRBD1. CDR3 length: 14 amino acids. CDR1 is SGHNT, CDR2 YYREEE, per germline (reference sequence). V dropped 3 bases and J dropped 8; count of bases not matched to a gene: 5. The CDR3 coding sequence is TGTGCCAGCAGCTCGGGACAGGGCGACGAAAAACTGTTTTTT. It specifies CASSSGQGDEKLFF.

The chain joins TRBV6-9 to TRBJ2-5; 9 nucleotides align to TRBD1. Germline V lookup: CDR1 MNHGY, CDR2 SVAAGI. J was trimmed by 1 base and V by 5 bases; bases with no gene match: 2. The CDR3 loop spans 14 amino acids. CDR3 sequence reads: CASSRGQGQETQYF. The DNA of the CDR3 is TGTGCCAGCAGTCGGGGACAGGGCCAAGAGACCCAGTACTTC.